The sequence of this T cell receptor (beta chain) was determined in a study of pediatric ulcerative colitis. Study-level findings and limits: Two rectal CDR3 clonotypes occurred in all ulcerative colitis patients. Rectal repertoires separated controls, mild-moderate and acute severe colitis.

The CDR3 has 11 residues. With 0 bases removed from V and 10 bases from J, the gap between germline ends came to 9 bases. Germline V CDR1 and CDR2: GTSNPN, SVGIG (reference sequence). Notes on this clone: The antigen remains unidentified.

Blood was drawn at the time of colonoscopy. The assay was run at survey level. Method: immunoSEQ multiplex PCR; TCRdb's copy keeps in-frame clones and lacks some. The sample lists 45,000 to 75,000 clones; about 87% were seen once. The chain recombines TRBV30 with TRBJ2-5; D possibly matches TRBD1 or TRBD2 (5 bases each). Sequencing was carried out using blood. The source is a boy aged 10-17 years who was a control in a study of pediatric ulcerative colitis. DNA of the CDR3: TGTGCCTGGAGTGTGGGGGACCGCCAGTACTTC. Its translation: CAWSVGDRQYF. The full variable domain, completed using reference TRBV30 and TRBJ2-5, is SQTIHQWPATLVQPVGSPLSLECTVEGTSNPNLYWYRQAAGRGLQLLFYSVGIGQISSEVPQNLSASRPQDRQFILSSKKLLLSDSGFYLCAWSVGDRQYFGPGTRLLVL.